This T cell receptor beta chain was documented in a study of T cell repertoires in cytomegalovirus infection. Study as a whole: In public TCR beta signatures, there were indications of both CMV infection and matching HLA type. Study-wide points: Cumulative frequency (of public TCR beta family members) identified carriers of CMV plus the relevant HLA. HLA-C-restricted CMV-specific TCR beta clonotypes prevailed in the ex vivo response.

TCRdb independently ran MiXCR on the reads; one entry per CDR3 protein. The sample lists approximately 76,000 distinct CDR3 sequences, about 4% occurring once. This clonotype was found many times. The antigen remains unidentified. V lost 1 base, J lost 2 bases, and 7 bases lay in between. CDR3 size: 14 residues. CDR1 is SGHVS and CDR2 is FNYEAQ in the germline V gene. Material: PBMCs. This chain joins TRBV7-6 and TRBJ2-3; D gene ambiguous. The receptor was derived from a human donor in good health (CMV status not recorded). Some clones in this sample may be carry-over from other donors' samples. In DNA, the CDR3 is TGTGCCAGCAGCTTAGGGTCCACCACAGATACGCAGTATTTT. Protein product: CASSLGSTTDTQYF.